The 17 T cell receptor beta chains below come from one sample, sequenced in a study of T cell responses to AZD1222 COVID-19 vaccine. Assay used: immunoSEQ multiplex PCR; TCRdb lists only in-frame clones, some missing. The sample consists of about 92,000 clones, over 80% of them appearing once. Sequenced here: peripheral blood, sampled on day 0 of AZD1222 vaccination. The receptors shown here come from an adult in good health.

The CDR3 sequence is CASSIDPGTGRSGELFF. In DNA, the CDR3 is TGTGCCAGTAGTATAGATCCTGGGACAGGGAGGTCCGGGGAGCTGTTTTTT. V and J are TRBV19 and TRBJ2-2; 9 bases line up with TRBD1. After removal of 0 bases from V and 6 bases from J, the junction contained 8 bases not matched to a gene. The CDR3 runs 17 residues. Germline-derived CDR1 and CDR2 are LNHDA and SQIVND (reference sequence). Using reference TRBV19 and TRBJ2-2 for the parts outside the CDR3, the full variable domain is DGGITQSPKYLFRKEGQNVTLSCEQNLNHDAMYWYRQDPGQGLRLIYYSQIVNDFQKGDIAEGYSVSREKKESFPLTVTSAQKNPTAFYLCASSIDPGTGRSGELFFGEGSRLTVL.

The chain links TRBV12-3 or TRBV12-4 to TRBJ2-7; D perhaps matches TRBD2 (6 bases). The CDR3 consists of 12 residues. The germline V and J ends were trimmed by 6 bases and 1 base, with 7 bases remaining between them. This chain's CDR3 is CASRGGSYEQYF. The DNA of the CDR3 is TGTGCCAGCAGGGGGGGATCCTACGAGCAGTACTTC.

The chain has TRBV11-2 and TRBJ1-3; the match to TRBD1 covers 10 bases. V shed 4 bases, J shed 2 bases, and the junction held 2 bases outside the gene matches. The CDR3 runs to 15 residues. Germline CDR1 SGHAT, CDR2 FQNNGV. The CDR3 bases are TGTGCCAGCAGCTGGGACAGGGGAGCTGGAAACACCATATATTTT. Translating gives CASSWDRGAGNTIYF.

V and J are TRBV24-1 and TRBJ1-1; D might be TRBD1 (5 bases). The V and J ends lost 4 bases and 3 bases respectively, with 8 bases between them. This CDR3 contains 13 residues. Germline CDR1 is KGHDR and CDR2 is SFDVKD. The chain's CDR3 is CATSETEDTEAFF. CDR3 DNA: TGTGCCACCAGTGAGACAGAGGACACTGAAGCTTTCTTT.

The rearrangement joins TRBV4-1 to TRBJ2-6; 9 bases align to TRBD2. The CDR3 loop spans 18 amino acids. The J segment lost 3 bases and the V segment lost 3 bases, leaving 9 bases of the junction unmatched. Germline CDR1 is MGHRA and CDR2 is YSYEKL. DNA of the CDR3: TGCGCCAGCAGCCAGGCAGGGGCGGGAGGGCATGGGGCCAACGTCCTGACTTTC. Translating gives CASSQAGAGGHGANVLTF.

The chain links TRBV7-3 to TRBJ2-1, with 8 bases aligning to TRBD2. J lost 6 bases, V lost 2 bases, and 9 bases had no gene match. The CDR3 sequence is 16 residues long. The germline gives CDR1 SGHTA, CDR2 FQGTGA. Written as DNA, the CDR3 is TGTGCCAGCAGCTTAGTGTCGAGCGGGAGCCGCAATGAGCAGTTCTTC. It encodes CASSLVSSGSRNEQFF.

This chain links TRBV30 with TRBJ2-7; TRBD2 agrees at 7 bases. Looked up from germline, CDR1 is GTSNPN and CDR2 is SVGIG (reference sequence). CDR3 length: 12 residues. V gave up 4 bases and J gave up 1 base; unmatched junction bases: 1. For the CDR3, the DNA is TGTGCCTGGAATAGCGGGTCCTACGAGCAGTACTTC. Translated, it gives CAWNSGSYEQYF.

The chain recombines TRBV2 with TRBJ1-3; 7 nucleotides agree with TRBD1. Germline CDR1 SNHLY, CDR2 FYNNEI. This CDR3 comprises 15 residues. After removal of 6 bases from V and 2 bases from J, the junction contained 7 bases not matched to a gene. This chain's CDR3 is CASSQDRATGNTIYF. CDR3 coding DNA: TGTGCCAGCAGCCAAGACAGGGCGACTGGAAACACCATATATTTT.

The gene calls are TRBV9 and TRBJ1-2; D ambiguous. CDR3 size: 15 residues. V shed 4 bases and J shed 0 bases, with 13 bases lying between them. CDR1 is SGDLS and CDR2 is YYNGEE in the germline V gene. CDR3 DNA sequence: TGTGCCAGCAGCCCAAGGGATTCGGCTAACTATGGCTACACCTTC. Translation gives CASSPRDSANYGYTF.

J is TRBJ2-7 and V is TRBV10-3, with D perhaps matching TRBD1 (6 bases). Looked up from germline, CDR1 is ENHRY and CDR2 is SYGVKD. V lost 7 bases to trimming and J lost 3 bases, with 16 bases between them. The CDR3 totals 14 residues. CDR3 in DNA: TGTGCCATCAAGGGCCAGGGGCGAGACTACGAGCAGTACTTC. Translation: CAIKGQGRDYEQYF.

This clone was counted a few times. The chain carries TRBV6-5 and TRBJ2-7, with 7 positions matching TRBD1. Trimming at V came to 5 bases and at J to 0 bases, leaving 4 bases not matched to a gene. Germline assignment: CDR1 MNHEY and CDR2 SVGAGI. The CDR3 has 14 amino acids. The CDR3, as DNA: TGTGCCAGCAGTAGGACAGGTCGCTCCTACGAGCAGTACTTC. Translation: CASSRTGRSYEQYF.

This chain links TRBV5-1 with TRBJ1-1, with 7 positions matching TRBD1. The junction had 11 bases not matched to a gene; V was cut back by 0 bases and J by 6 bases. Germline lookup yields CDR1 SGHRS and CDR2 YFSETQ. CDR3 length: 16 amino acids. This CDR3 is CASSLAVGQSGAEAFF. The DNA for the CDR3 is TGCGCCAGCAGCTTGGCTGTGGGACAGTCAGGGGCTGAAGCTTTCTTT.

The chain uses TRBV9 and TRBJ1-2; TRBD1 agrees at 7 bases. The CDR3 sequence is 13 residues long. Germline assignment: CDR1 SGDLS and CDR2 YYNGEE. CDR3 in amino acids: CASTAGGLWGYTF. The CDR3 bases are TGTGCTAGTACGGCAGGGGGTTTATGGGGCTACACCTTC.

This chain uses TRBV30 with TRBJ1-2; D possibly corresponds to TRBD1 (5 bases). Germline assignment: CDR1 GTSNPN and CDR2 SVGIG (reference sequence). The CDR3 length is 13 residues. V shed 5 bases and J shed 3 bases, with 13 bases lying between them. The CDR3, as DNA: TGTGCCTGGTGGGGGGAGGACGACTATGGCTACACCTTC. Its translation is CAWWGEDDYGYTF. Filled out from reference TRBV30 and TRBJ1-2, the complete variable domain reads SQTIHQWPATLVQPVGSPLSLECTVEGTSNPNLYWYRQAAGRGLQLLFYSVGIGQISSEVPQNLSASRPQDRQFILSSKKLLLSDSGFYLCAWWGEDDYGYTFGSGTRLTVV.

The rearrangement uses TRBV2 and TRBJ2-7; D might be TRBD1 or TRBD2, each matching 6 bases. The CDR3 loop spans 15 amino acids. The germline gives CDR1 SNHLY, CDR2 FYNNEI. The V end lost 7 bases, the J end lost 2 bases, and 18 bases lay between the germline ends. CDR3 coding DNA: TGTGCCAGCAAGTGGGACTCCAGGGGCACCTACGAGCAGTACTTC. It specifies CASKWDSRGTYEQYF.

The chain links TRBV11-2 to TRBJ1-1; tentatively, D is TRBD1 (6 bases). Between the trimmed V and J ends, which lost 3 bases and 5 bases, there was a span of 16 bases. CDR1 and CDR2 from the germline V gene are SGHAT and FQNNGV. The CDR3 runs to 15 residues. The CDR3 is CASSFPGHPRTEAFF. The CDR3 coding sequence is TGTGCCAGCAGCTTCCCGGGACACCCGAGAACTGAAGCTTTCTTT.

J is TRBJ1-1 and V is TRBV19, with a possible D match to TRBD1 (5 bases). Trimming shortened V by 3 bases and J by 3 bases, and 14 bases separated the two germline ends. Germline V gene sequence: CDR1 LNHDA, CDR2 SQIVND (reference sequence). This CDR3 contains 15 residues. The CDR3 DNA follows: TGTGCCAGTAGTATCTCTGGGGCGGGGGACACTGAAGCTTTCTTT. As protein: CASSISGAGDTEAFF.